This T cell receptor beta chain was obtained from a study of cytomegalovirus exposure and HLA in healthy donors. Overall study results and limits: Among TCR beta chains, those listed as cytomegalovirus-associated numbered roughly 150.

The V segment lost 3 bases and the J segment 4 bases; nucleotides outside the gene matches: 8. The germline gives CDR1 SGHTA, CDR2 FQGTGA. The CDR3 is made up of 15 amino acids. On this clone itself: Its antigen is still unknown.

PCR used 60 Vbeta primers and 13 Jbeta primers. Only in-frame clones appear in the TCRdb table, and some are missing; sequencing was by immunoSEQ multiplex PCR. Among about 67,000 clones, about 65% were seen once, and the ten largest hold more than 2%. J is TRBJ1-2 and V is TRBV7-3; 7 positions agree with TRBD1. The clonotype originates from a woman under 40 in good health and CMV-seronegative. Sequenced: PBMCs. The CDR3 region has the DNA TGTGCCAGCAGCTTCAACGACAGGGATGGCTATGGCTACACCTTC. Its protein product is CASSFNDRDGYGYTF.